This T cell receptor (beta chain) originates from a study of CD8 T cells in ankylosing spondylitis. Study-wide results and limits: A CD8+ phenotype characterized the disease-linked clones, which were relatively rare in peripheral blood.

TCRdb reanalysed the 5' RACE reads using MiXCR and keeps one entry per CDR3 protein. The sample has under 300,000 distinct CDR3 sequences; about 11% are singletons. Regarding this clonotype: What it binds is unknown.

The CDR3 extends over 13 amino acids. V gave up 8 bases and J gave up 7 bases, with 15 bases separating them. Germline V gene data show CDR1 as SEHNR and CDR2 as FQNEAQ (reference sequence). The V gene is TRBV7-9, the J gene TRBJ1-3; D perhaps matches TRBD1 (5 bases). The clonotype originates from a male donor with ankylosing spondylitis or in good health (not recorded which). Sequenced: blood, either unsorted or a sorted T cell fraction (not recorded which). In DNA form, the CDR3 reads TGTGCCAGCCTCCCTTCGGGGGGGAACACCATATATTTT. It codes for CASLPSGGNTIYF. Based on the CDR3 plus reference TRBV7-9 and TRBJ1-3, the full variable domain is DTGVSQNPRHKITKRGQNVTFRCDPISEHNRLYWYRQTLGQGPEFLTYFQNEAQLEKSRLLSDRFSAERPKGSFSTLEIQRTEQGDSAMYLCASLPSGGNTIYFGEGSWLTVV.